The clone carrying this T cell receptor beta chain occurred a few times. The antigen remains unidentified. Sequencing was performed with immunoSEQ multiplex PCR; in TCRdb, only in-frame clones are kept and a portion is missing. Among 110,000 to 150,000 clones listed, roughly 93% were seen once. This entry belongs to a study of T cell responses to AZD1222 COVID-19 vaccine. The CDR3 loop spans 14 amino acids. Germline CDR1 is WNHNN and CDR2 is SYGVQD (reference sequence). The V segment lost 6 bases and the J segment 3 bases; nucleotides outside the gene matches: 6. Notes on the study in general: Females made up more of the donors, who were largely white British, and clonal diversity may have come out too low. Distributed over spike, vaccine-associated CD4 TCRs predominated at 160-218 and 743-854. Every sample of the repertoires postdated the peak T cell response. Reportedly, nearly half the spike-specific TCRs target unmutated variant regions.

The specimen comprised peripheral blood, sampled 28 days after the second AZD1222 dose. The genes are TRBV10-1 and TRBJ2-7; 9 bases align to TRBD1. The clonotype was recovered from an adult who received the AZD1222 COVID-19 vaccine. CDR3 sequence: CASSSGTGIYEQYF. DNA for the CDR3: TGCGCCAGCAGCTCCGGGACAGGGATCTACGAGCAGTACTTC.